Each of the 14 T cell receptor beta chains below was sequenced from the same sample in a study of T cell changes during pregnancy in multiple sclerosis. This table comes from immunoSEQ multiplex PCR, and its TCRdb copy is limited to in-frame clones, with some not included. There are approximately 70,000 clones in the sample; around nine tenths occur only once, and around 0.41% lies in the top ten. The sequences come from CD4+ T cells from peripheral blood mononuclear cells, collected before pregnancy. The receptors stem from a female donor with multiple sclerosis, enrolled in a pregnancy study.

This clone has only a few counts. This chain joins TRBV9 and TRBJ2-2; 12 bases are a match to TRBD2. Germline V CDR1 and CDR2: SGDLS, YYNGEE. This CDR3 is built from 18 residues. The trim removed 0 bases at V and 4 bases at J, leaving 7 bases unmatched. CDR3 sequence reads: CASSVGLAGGPSTGELFF. The CDR3 DNA reads TGTGCCAGCAGCGTAGGGCTAGCGGGGGGGCCGAGCACCGGGGAGCTGTTTTTT.

This clone showed up just a few times. The chain couples TRBV11-3 to TRBJ1-2; D ambiguous. The ends were cut back, 6 bases at V and 7 bases at J, with 12 bases in the middle. CDR3 length: 12 amino acids. The germline gives CDR1 SGHNT, CDR2 YENEEA. The CDR3 is CASSRRESGYTF. The CDR3 nucleotides are TGTGCCAGCAGTCGCCGGGAATCTGGCTACACCTTC.

The V and J genes are TRBV7-6 and TRBJ2-3, with TRBD2 matching over 9 bases. Germline values: CDR1 SGHVS, CDR2 FNYEAQ. The CDR3 sequence is 18 residues long. Trimming cost V 1 base and J 4 bases; bases outside gene matches: 12. As DNA, the CDR3 is TGTGCCAGCAGCTTAGTTTATGCTAGCGGGGTAAGGGCAGATACGCAGTATTTT. Translating it yields CASSLVYASGVRADTQYF.

The chain is built from TRBV11-2 and TRBJ2-7, with a weak D call TRBD1 (5 bases). Germline CDR1 and CDR2: SGHAT and FQNNGV. CDR3 length: 15 residues. V was cut by 4 bases and J by 2 bases, with 15 bases left in between. The CDR3 nucleotides read TGTGCCAGCAGCTACAGGATTCTAGGGGCCTACGAGCAGTACTTC. Its translation is CASSYRILGAYEQYF.

The V call is TRBV7-8, the J call TRBJ1-5; 11 positions match TRBD1. Germline CDR1 SGHVS, CDR2 FQNEAQ. This CDR3 has 15 amino acids. Trimming took 3 bases from V and 5 from J; bases not matched to a gene: 3. The CDR3 bases are TGTGCCAGCAGCTTCGGGACAGGGGGGCATCAGCCCCAGCATTTT. Translated: CASSFGTGGHQPQHF.

The chain recombines TRBV6-5 with TRBJ2-1, with 13 bases that match TRBD2. Germline V lookup: CDR1 MNHEY, CDR2 SVGAGI. Trimming at V came to 6 bases and at J to 6 bases, leaving 5 bases not matched to a gene. This CDR3 has 15 residues. In nucleotides, the CDR3 is TGTGCCAGCAGATACGGGACTAGCGGGGTCAATGAGCAGTTCTTC. It yields the protein CASRYGTSGVNEQFF.

J is TRBJ2-5 and V is TRBV30; 10 bases map to TRBD1. This CDR3 has 15 amino acids. Germline V gives CDR1 GTSNPN, CDR2 SVGIG (reference sequence). V gave up 3 bases and J gave up 6 bases; unmatched junction bases: 10. CDR3 in amino acids: CAWRTAGTGVQTQYF. The CDR3 region has the DNA TGTGCCTGGAGGACTGCCGGGACAGGGGTACAGACCCAGTACTTC.

The chain is built from TRBV15 and TRBJ2-7, with TRBD1 matching over 8 bases. Per germline, CDR1 LNHNV and CDR2 YYDKDF (reference sequence). The J segment lost 6 bases and the V segment lost 0 bases, leaving 13 bases of the junction unmatched. The CDR3 runs to 17 residues. The CDR3 DNA sequence: TGTGCCACCAGCAGAGATAAAGGACAGGGCGCAAAGGCCGAGCAGTACTTC. Its translation is CATSRDKGQGAKAEQYF.

Remarks on this clone: One junction end disagrees with the germline gene, perhaps due to a read error. This chain joins TRBV7-7 and TRBJ2-5; weak D call: TRBD1 (6 bases). Germline V lookup: CDR1 SSHAT, CDR2 FNYEAQ (reference sequence). The CDR3 totals 14 residues. The CDR3, as DNA: TGTGCTAGCAGCTTACAGGGTCTTCAAGAGACCCAGTACTTC. Translation: CASSLQGLQETQYF.

V and J are TRBV9 and TRBJ1-2, with 7 bases identical to TRBD1. Germline-derived CDR1 and CDR2 are SGDLS and YYNGEE. The trim removed 0 bases at V and 4 bases at J, leaving 6 bases unmatched. This CDR3 spans 15 amino acids. The DNA for the CDR3 is TGTGCCAGCAGCGTAGACGGAGGGGGCCTCTATGGCTACACCTTC. Translated, it gives CASSVDGGGLYGYTF.

V is TRBV7-3 and J is TRBJ1-2, with 9 positions matching TRBD1. V trimming: 5 bases; J trimming: 5 bases; junction bases outside the gene matches: 9. From germline, CDR1 is SGHTA and CDR2 FQGTGA. The CDR3 is 15 amino acids. Here the CDR3 DNA reads TGTGCCAGCAGCCCTGGGACAGGGCCCCGTTATGGCTACACCTTC. Its protein product is CASSPGTGPRYGYTF.

V usage is TRBV27 and J usage is TRBJ2-5; the match to TRBD1 covers 10 bases. This CDR3 spans 14 amino acids. CDR1 MNHEY and CDR2 SMNVEV come from the germline V gene (reference sequence). Trimming took 4 bases from V and 5 from J; bases not matched to a gene: 4. This CDR3 is CASSSDRGWETQYF. The CDR3 DNA sequence: TGTGCCAGCAGTTCGGACAGGGGGTGGGAGACCCAGTACTTC.

CDR3 nucleotides: TGTGCCAGCAGCGTTAGCAGCGGGAGGCTCGGCTACAATGAGCAGTTCTTC. It encodes CASSVSSGRLGYNEQFF. This chain joins TRBV9 and TRBJ2-1, with 9 bases that match TRBD2. J was trimmed by 3 bases and V by 2 bases; bases with no gene match: 9. Germline CDR1 reads SGDLS; CDR2 reads YYNGEE. This CDR3 has 17 amino acids.

This clone is a singleton in its sample. This chain uses TRBV5-4 with TRBJ2-1, with D possibly being TRBD2 (6 bases). The germline CDR1 and CDR2 sequences are SGHNT and YYREEE (reference sequence). Trimming stripped 1 base from V and 4 bases from J, with 12 bases between. The CDR3 has 15 residues. The CDR3 DNA sequence: TGTGCCAGCAGCTTGTTTGATCGGGGGTACAATGAGCAGTTCTTC. It translates to CASSLFDRGYNEQFF.